This T cell receptor beta chain was documented in a study of T cell repertoires in cytomegalovirus infection (dated by TCRdb to the late 2010s). In terms of the full investigation: The peptide stimulations were aimed at well-studied HLA-B-restricted epitopes as well as recently identified HLA-C-restricted CMV epitopes, whose presentation resists viral immunomodulation. Donor HLA type was relevant to the analysis, as public TCR beta signatures indicated carriage of CMV infection together with the matching HLA type.

Study-wide findings and limitations: In the ex vivo response, HLA-C-restricted CMV-specific TCR beta clonotypes were dominant, and in two of eight donors the single most frequent clonotype came from this HLA-C-restricted group. In both this cohort and an independent cohort of 352 donors, the cumulative frequency of public TCR beta family members distinguished carriers of CMV infection plus the relevant HLA type.

Sequencer: Illumina HiSeq 1500. TCRdb trimmed the raw reads at Q25, called clones with MiXCR and kept productive beta chains. Rows with one shared CDR3 protein collapse into an entry with the most common genes and DNA. This sample lists about 900,000 distinct CDR3 sequences; around 29% were detected once. The ten largest account for over 12% of the sample. The sample's treatment or condition label, decoded: in vitro stimulation with specific CMV peptide epitopes to enrich CMV-specific T cells. About this clonotype itself: Its antigen target is currently unknown. No per-base quality is available; no much larger clone lies one base away.

V is clipped by 0 bases and J by 5 bases, and the sequence between their germline boundaries is 13 bases long. CDR1 SEHNR and CDR2 FQNEAQ are derived from the germline V gene (reference sequence). The CDR3 goes from the cysteine to the phenylalanine over 15 residues. Kept here is only the CDR3 DNA, which spans 45 bases and is read in frame from base 1. The receptor was isolated from a human donor in good health (CMV status not recorded). Some clones in this sample may be carry-over from other donors' samples. The input for sequencing was cultured CD8+ T cells from PBMCs, taken from culture after CMV antigen stimulation. The V and J genes are TRBV7-9 and TRBJ2-5; the D gene remains uncertain. The CDR3 reads as follows: CASSLARPVEETQYF. At the DNA level, the sequence is TGTGCCAGCAGCTTAGCGCGGCCAGTCGAGGAGACCCAGTACTTC.